This TCR beta chain was obtained from a study of glioma-infiltrating T cells after dendritic cell vaccination. The CDR3 extends over 14 amino acids. Germline CDR1 is LNHDA and CDR2 is SQIVND (reference sequence). Trimming cost V 5 bases and J 0 bases, with 8 bases left between them. Time point in this sample: after dendritic cell vaccination, including at tumor progression/relapse. Repertoires were generated with immunoSEQ multiplex PCR, while TCRdb's copy carries only in-frame clones and drops some. The sample holds 85,000 to 100,000 clones, roughly 77% seen once. This clonotype was sampled from a human donor with glioblastoma. The sample here was blood, taken after dendritic cell vaccination. The chain joins TRBV19 to TRBJ1-3; the D gene is possibly TRBD1 (5 bases). The CDR3 reads CASSETASGNTIYF. CDR3 nucleotides: TGTGCCAGTAGTGAGACAGCCTCTGGAAACACCATATATTTT.